This T cell receptor (beta chain) was sequenced for a study of cytomegalovirus exposure and HLA in healthy donors. Study-level results: Across donors, sequencing depth was assumed by presence/absence analyses to be roughly uniform.

Germline loops: CDR1 SNHLY, CDR2 FYNNEI. This CDR3 is 15 amino acids long. V was shortened by 5 bases and J by 5 bases, with 18 bases between the two germline ends. For this clone: What it recognizes is unknown.

PCR was performed using 60 Vbeta and 13 Jbeta primers. Sequencing was performed with immunoSEQ multiplex PCR; in TCRdb, only in-frame clones are kept and a portion is missing. The sample has 100,000 to 150,000 clones, over 60% seen once; the top ten hold 1.2%. This chain connects TRBV2 to TRBJ2-5; D is ambiguous. The sequence came from a female donor in good health and CMV-seronegative. Sequencing used PBMCs. The CDR3 DNA reads as TGTGCCAGCAGTCCCCCCCCGAACCCCCGGGAGACCCAGTACTTC. Amino acids: CASSPPPNPRETQYF.